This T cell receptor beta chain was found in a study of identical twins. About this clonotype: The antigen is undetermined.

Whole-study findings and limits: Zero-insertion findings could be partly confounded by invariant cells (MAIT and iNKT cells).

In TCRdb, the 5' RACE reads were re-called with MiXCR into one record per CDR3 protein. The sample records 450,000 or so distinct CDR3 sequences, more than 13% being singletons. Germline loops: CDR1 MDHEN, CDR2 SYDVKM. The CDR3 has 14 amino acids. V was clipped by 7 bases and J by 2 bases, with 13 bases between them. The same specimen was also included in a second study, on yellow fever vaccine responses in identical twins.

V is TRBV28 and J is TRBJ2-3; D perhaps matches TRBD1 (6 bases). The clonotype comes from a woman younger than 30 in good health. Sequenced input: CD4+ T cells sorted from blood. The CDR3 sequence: CASKNRVITDTQYF. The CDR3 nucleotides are TGTGCCAGCAAAAACAGGGTTATCACAGATACGCAGTATTTT.